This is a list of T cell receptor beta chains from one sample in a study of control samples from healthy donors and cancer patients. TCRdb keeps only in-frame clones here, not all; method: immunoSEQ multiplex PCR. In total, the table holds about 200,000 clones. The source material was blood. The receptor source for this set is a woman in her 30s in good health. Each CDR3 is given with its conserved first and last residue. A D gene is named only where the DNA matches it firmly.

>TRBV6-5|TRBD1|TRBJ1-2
TGTGCCACCGCGTTGGACAGGGTCTATGGCTACACCTTC
CATALDRVYGYTF
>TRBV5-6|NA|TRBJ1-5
TGTGCCAGCAGGAAGGCGGGACTAGTGGGGCAGCCCCAGCATTTT
CASRKAGLVGQPQHF
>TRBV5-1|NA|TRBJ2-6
TGCGCCAGCAGCCCCCCTGGGGCCAACGTCCTGACTTTC
CASSPPGANVLTF
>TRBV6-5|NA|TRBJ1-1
TGTGCCAGCAGTTACTACTCGTTGGGGAATGAAGCTTTCTTT
CASSYYSLGNEAFF
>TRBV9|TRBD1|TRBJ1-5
TGTGCCAGCAGCCCTGGGACAGGGGGATTTCAGCCCCAGCATTTT
CASSPGTGGFQPQHF
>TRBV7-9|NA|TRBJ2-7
TGTGCCAGCAGCTTCAGCGGCTGGTACGAGCAGTACTTC
CASSFSGWYEQYF
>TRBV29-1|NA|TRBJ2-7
TGCAGCGTTCTGGGCGGCTACGAGCAGTACTTC
CSVLGGYEQYF
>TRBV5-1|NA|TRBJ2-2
TGCGCCAGCAGCTTGGAGTACAGGGCCGAGACCGGGGAGCTGTTTTTT
CASSLEYRAETGELFF
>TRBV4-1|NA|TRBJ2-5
TGCGCCAGCAGCCAACAGGGTCAGTTGTACTTC
CASSQQGQLYF
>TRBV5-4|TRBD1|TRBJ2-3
TGTGCCAGCAGCTCGACCCAGTGGACAGGGATCACAGATACGCAGTATTTT
CASSSTQWTGITDTQYF
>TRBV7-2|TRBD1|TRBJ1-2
TGTGCCAGCAGCTTCCAGGGGGGACCCACTAACTATGGCTACACCTTC
CASSFQGGPTNYGYTF
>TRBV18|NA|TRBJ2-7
TGTGCCAGCTCACCTACCGATCTCTACGAGCAGTACTTC
CASSPTDLYEQYF
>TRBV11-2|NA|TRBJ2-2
TGTGCCAGCAGCTTAGCGGGGACCGGGGAGCTGTTTTTT
CASSLAGTGELFF
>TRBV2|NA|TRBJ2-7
TGTGCCAGCAGTGAACCACTAGCATCCGCCGAGCAGTACTTC
CASSEPLASAEQYF
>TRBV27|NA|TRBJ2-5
TGTGCCAGCAGTGACAGGCAGGAGACCCAGTACTTC
CASSDRQETQYF
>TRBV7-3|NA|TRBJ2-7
TGTGCCAGCAGCTTAATAGCAGGGGAGAACGAGCAGTACTTC
CASSLIAGENEQYF
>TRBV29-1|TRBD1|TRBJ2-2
TGCAGCGTTGAGTCGGGGCCAGGGGGTACCGGGGAGCTGTTTTTT
CSVESGPGGTGELFF
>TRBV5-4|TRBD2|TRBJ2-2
TGTGCCAGCAGCTTGGGGGGACTAGCGAACACCGGGGAGCTGTTTTTT
CASSLGGLANTGELFF
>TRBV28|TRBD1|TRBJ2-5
TGTGCCAGCAGTCCAGGGGGTCGAGAGACCCAGTACTTC
CASSPGGRETQYF
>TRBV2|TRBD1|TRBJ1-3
TGTGCCAGCCAGGGACAGAGCTCTGGAAACACCATATATTTT
CASQGQSSGNTIYF
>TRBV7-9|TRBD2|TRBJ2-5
TGTGCCAGCAGCTCCCCAATCCTTACCTCTGCGGGAGGGGAGACCCAGTACTTC
CASSSPILTSAGGETQYF
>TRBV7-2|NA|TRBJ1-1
TGTGCCAGCAACCGACAGGCCGGGGGAGCTTTCTTT
CASNRQAGGAFF
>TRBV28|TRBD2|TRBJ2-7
TGTGCCAGCAGTTTACTAGCGGGAGCCTTCTACGAGCAGTACTTC
CASSLLAGAFYEQYF
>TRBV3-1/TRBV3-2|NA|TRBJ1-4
TGTGCCAGCAGCCAAGTAGTCCAGCCAACTCTAGAGAAACTGTTTTTT
CASSQVVQPTLEKLFF
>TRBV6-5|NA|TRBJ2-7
TGTGCCAGCAGTTACAGGACAGCGAACTACGAGCAGTACTTC
CASSYRTANYEQYF
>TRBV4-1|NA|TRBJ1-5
TGCGCCAGCAGCCAAGATTCTGGCAGGGCTCGTTATCAGCCCCAGCATTTT
CASSQDSGRARYQPQHF
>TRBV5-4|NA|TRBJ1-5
TGTGCTTGGCAGGGGATTAATCAGCCCCAGCATTTT
CAWQGINQPQHF
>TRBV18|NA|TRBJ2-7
TGTGCCAGCGCGCCGGACGGGTCGGCTCCCTACGAGCAGTACTTC
CASAPDGSAPYEQYF
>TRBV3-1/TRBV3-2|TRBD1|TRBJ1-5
TGTGCCAGCAGCCCCCAAGGAGGACAGGGAATGCAGCCCCAGCATTTT
CASSPQGGQGMQPQHF
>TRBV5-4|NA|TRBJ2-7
TGTGCCAGCAGCTTGGCAGGGAGGTTAGGCTACGAGCAGTACTTC
CASSLAGRLGYEQYF
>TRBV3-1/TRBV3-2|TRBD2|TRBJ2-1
TGTGCCAGCAGCCAGTCGCGGGGGTCCTACAATGAGCAGTTCTTC
CASSQSRGSYNEQFF
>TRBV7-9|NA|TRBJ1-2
TGTGCCAGCAGTGAGAAGGGACTTTTGGTTTATGGCTACACCTTC
CASSEKGLLVYGYTF